The 6 T cell receptor beta chains listed next were all sequenced from one sample in a study of beta chain features in type 1 diabetes. Every bit of the isolated RNA underwent reverse transcription, so sequencing read expressed TCRB transcripts. The assay was immunoSEQ multiplex PCR, and TCRdb's table has in-frame clones only and misses some. Here the sample spans approximately 50,000 clones, roughly two fifths being singletons. These receptors have no known antigen. Study results and caveats: Significant though moderate, a shortening of TCRB CDR3s appeared in all four CD4+ subsets of Type 1 diabetes patients.

What was sequenced was Tregs from blood. Receptors were obtained from a young man with type 1 diabetes.

V and J are TRBV18 and TRBJ2-1; D is unresolved. There are 11 residues in the CDR3. V lost 10 bases and J lost 7, with 11 bases in between. Germline loops: CDR1 KGHSH, CDR2 LQKENI. The CDR3 reads CATTSENEQFF. CDR3 DNA: TGTGCCACCACCAGCGAGAATGAGCAGTTCTTC.

The gene calls are TRBV5-1 and TRBJ2-3; 11 bases match TRBD2. This CDR3 is built from 14 residues. The V and J ends lost 5 bases and 5 bases, in that order; junction bases with no gene match: 4. The germline gives CDR1 SGHRS, CDR2 YFSETQ. The CDR3 is CASRTSGTEDTQYF. The CDR3 DNA reads as TGCGCCAGCAGGACTAGCGGGACGGAAGATACGCAGTATTTT. The full variable domain, rest sourced from reference TRBV5-1 and TRBJ2-3, is KAGVTQTPRYLIKTRGQQVTLSCSPISGHRSVSWYQQTPGQGLQFLFEYFSETQRNKGNFPGRFSGRQFSNSRSEMNVSTLELGDSALYLCASRTSGTEDTQYFGPGTRLTVL.

The chain joins TRBV4-2 to TRBJ1-4, with 7 positions matching TRBD1. J was trimmed by 14 bases and V by 1 base; bases with no gene match: 10. This CDR3 has 14 amino acids. Germline V gives CDR1 LGHNA, CDR2 YNFKEQ. CDR3 nucleotide sequence: TGTGCCAGCAGCCAAGCGGGCAGGGGGGTTCTTCTGTTTTTT. Translating gives CASSQAGRGVLLFF.

Only a few counts were recorded for this clone. The chain is built from TRBV4-1 and TRBJ2-3, with D possibly TRBD2 on 5 matching bases. This CDR3 spans 17 amino acids. The germline V and J ends were trimmed by 0 bases and 3 bases, with 16 bases remaining between them. The germline V gene encodes CDR1 MGHRA and CDR2 YSYEKL. CDR3: CASSQDPDSTHTDTQYF. CDR3 in DNA: TGCGCCAGCAGCCAAGATCCGGACTCTACCCATACAGATACGCAGTATTTT.

As DNA, the CDR3 is TGTGCCAGCAGCCGCAACGGGGGACCTAATCAGCCCCAGCATTTT. Its protein product is CASSRNGGPNQPQHF. The chain uses TRBV11-2 and TRBJ1-5; D may be TRBD1 (5 bases). This CDR3 comprises 15 residues. Germline values: CDR1 SGHAT, CDR2 FQNNGV. The V end lost 5 bases, the J end lost 4 bases, and 15 bases lay between the germline ends.

The CDR3 DNA is TGTGCCAGCAGCTTAGATTGGCAAACAGATACGCAGTATTTT. Translation: CASSLDWQTDTQYF. The chain employs TRBV7-2 and TRBJ2-3; D is unclear. The CDR3 has 14 amino acids. Per germline, CDR1 SGHTA and CDR2 FQGNSA. Trimming took off 1 base at V and 3 bases at J, with 8 bases between the two ends.